This T cell receptor beta chain was captured by sequencing in a study of neurological immune-mediated disorders. TCRdb re-derived calls from the 5' RACE reads in MiXCR, one entry per CDR3 protein. The table lists tens of thousands of distinct CDR3 sequences, roughly an eighth of them singletons. This clonotype has only a few counts. The V and J ends lost 7 bases and 2 bases, in that order; junction bases with no gene match: 9. The CDR3 totals 15 residues. Germline V lookup: CDR1 ENHRY, CDR2 SYGVKD. The chain carries TRBV10-3 and TRBJ2-7, with 9 bases aligning to TRBD1. Sequenced input: PBMCs. The sequence derives from a woman aged 45-60 years with HTLV-1-associated myelopathy (HAM/TSP). CDR3 DNA: TGTGCCATCAACAATCCGGGACAGGGAACCTACGAGCAGTACTTC. It encodes CAINNPGQGTYEQYF.